This T cell receptor (beta chain) was identified during a study of blood T cell repertoires in COVID-19. At the level of the study: In each case, the material was cDNA or gDNA derived from T cells, B-cell-depleted T cells, or PBMCs.

This CDR3 is 16 amino acids long. The V gene's germline CDR1 is SGHAT and CDR2 FQNNGV. Deletions cut 0 bases from V and 2 bases from J, with 11 bases between. Clones were sequenced by immunoSEQ multiplex PCR, and TCRdb holds only the in-frame ones, with some missing. The sample comprises 290,000 or so clones, around nine tenths of which are singletons, and 1.3% rests with the top ten. This clone appeared once. This sequence was found in a man between 70 and 80 years old with acute or convalescent COVID-19. The V and J genes are TRBV11-2 and TRBJ1-3, with D hard to call. Material: peripheral blood. The DNA for the CDR3 is TGTGCCAGCAGCTTAGAGAGTTCCGCGCCTGGAAACACCATATATTTT. Translation: CASSLESSAPGNTIYF.